This T cell receptor beta chain was documented in a study of CD8 T cells in Susac syndrome. Notes on this clonotype: Its antigen remains unknown.

Study conclusions and caveats: Clonal expansion did not appear in Susac syndrome CD4+ T cell repertoires.

Reverse transcription of roughly 0.5 to 1 ug RNA was carried out with random hexamers. A multiplex approach, immunoSEQ multiplex PCR, amplified TCR beta CDR3 across 54 Vbeta and 13 Jbeta. MiXCR, applied by TCRdb to the immunoSEQ multiplex PCR reads, yields one record per CDR3 protein. The data contain hundreds of thousands of distinct CDR3 sequences, less than 96% of them singletons. V lost 4 bases and J 5 bases, leaving 12 bases between the germline ends. Germline CDR1 SQVTM, CDR2 ANQGSEA. This CDR3 has 13 amino acids. Input material: CD4+ T cells from PBMCs. This clonotype was obtained from a human donor with Susac syndrome. The chain combines TRBV29-1 with TRBJ2-4; D is uncertain. The CDR3 sequence is CSVGNSRENIQYF. The CDR3 nucleotides read TGCAGCGTTGGCAACAGCAGAGAAAACATTCAGTACTTC.